The clone carrying this T cell receptor (beta chain) was seen a handful of times. This sample is part of a study of T cell changes during pregnancy in multiple sclerosis. Sequencing was performed with immunoSEQ multiplex PCR; in TCRdb, only in-frame clones are kept and a portion is missing. Here the sample spans about 36,000 clones, roughly 91% being singletons. From germline, CDR1 is MNHEY and CDR2 SVGAGI. This CDR3 contains 13 residues. V lost 5 bases and J lost 7, with 14 bases in between. The source material was CD4+ T cells from peripheral blood mononuclear cells, sampled in the first trimester of pregnancy. The J gene is TRBJ1-1, the V gene TRBV6-5; no definite D call. This sequence was found in a female donor with multiple sclerosis, enrolled in a pregnancy study. CDR3 sequence reads: CASSPPQRGEAFF. CDR3 nucleotides: TGTGCCAGCAGTCCACCCCAGCGGGGTGAAGCTTTCTTT.